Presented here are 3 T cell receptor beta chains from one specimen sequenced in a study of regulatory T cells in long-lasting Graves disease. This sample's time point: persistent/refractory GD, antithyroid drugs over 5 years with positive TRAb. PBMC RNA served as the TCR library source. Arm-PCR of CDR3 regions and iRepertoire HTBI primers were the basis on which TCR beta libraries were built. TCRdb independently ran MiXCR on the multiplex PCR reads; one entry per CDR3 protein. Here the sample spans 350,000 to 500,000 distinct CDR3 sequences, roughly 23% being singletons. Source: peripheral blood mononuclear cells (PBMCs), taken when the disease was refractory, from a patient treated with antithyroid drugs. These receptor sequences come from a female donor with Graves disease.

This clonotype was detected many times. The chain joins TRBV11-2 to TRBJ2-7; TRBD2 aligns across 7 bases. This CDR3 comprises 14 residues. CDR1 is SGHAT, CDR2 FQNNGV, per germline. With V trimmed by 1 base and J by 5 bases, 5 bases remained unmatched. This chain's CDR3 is CASSLVSGGNEQYF. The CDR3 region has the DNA TGTGCCAGCAGCTTAGTTTCGGGGGGTAACGAGCAGTACTTC.

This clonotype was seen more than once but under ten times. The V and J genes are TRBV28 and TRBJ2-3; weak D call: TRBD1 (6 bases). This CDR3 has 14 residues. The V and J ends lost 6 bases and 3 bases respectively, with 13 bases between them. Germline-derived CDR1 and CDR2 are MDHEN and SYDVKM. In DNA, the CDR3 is TGTGCCAGCAGCGAATTCAGGGGAACAGATACGCAGTATTTT. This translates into CASSEFRGTDTQYF.

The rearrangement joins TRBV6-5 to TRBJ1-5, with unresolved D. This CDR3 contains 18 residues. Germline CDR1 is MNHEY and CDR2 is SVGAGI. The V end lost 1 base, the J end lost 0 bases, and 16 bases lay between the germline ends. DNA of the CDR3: TGTGCCAGCAGTTACTTCGGTGGAAAGTCATATAGCAATCAGCCCCAGCATTTT. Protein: CASSYFGGKSYSNQPQHF.